This is a list of T cell receptor beta chains from one sample in a study of blood T cell repertoires in COVID-19. The data were produced by immunoSEQ multiplex PCR, yet TCRdb's version contains in-frame clones alone and is incomplete. The table records 250,000 to 350,000 clones, around 85% of them present only once. The sequenced sample was peripheral blood. The receptor source for this set is a human donor with COVID-19, enrolled during active disease. The donor label of this sample is uncertain. CDR3s leave out the opening cysteine and the closing phenylalanine or tryptophan.

v_gene,j_gene,CDR3aa
TRBV9,TRBJ2-1,ASSVAWEGGEQF
TRBV28,TRBJ1-4,ASSSGQVDEKLF
TRBV19,TRBJ2-1,ASSKSPGLVYVDEQF
TRBV6-5,TRBJ1-6,ASRPTGGSPLH
TRBV14,TRBJ1-4,ASSQGQNNEKLF
TRBV3-1/TRBV3-2,TRBJ2-7,ASSQVGGRIDEQY
TRBV7-9,TRBJ1-5,ASSLGGGNQPQH
TRBV18,TRBJ1-1,ASSGTDRSTEAF
TRBV9,TRBJ1-2,ASSATGENYGYT
TRBV12-3/TRBV12-4,TRBJ1-1,ASSFGQYTEAF
TRBV30,TRBJ2-5,AWRLAGMEDETQY
TRBV28,TRBJ1-5,ASSQTGIFNQPQH
TRBV2,TRBJ2-3,ASTPGLAGGTDTQY
TRBV27,TRBJ2-1,ASSLLPSSYNEQF
TRBV3-1/TRBV3-2,TRBJ1-5,ASSQGPGQPQH
TRBV24-1,TRBJ2-1,ATSFRADTQKF
TRBV6-2/TRBV6-3,TRBJ1-5,ASSPPGAQPQH
TRBV3-1/TRBV3-2,TRBJ1-1,ASSQLDRDTEAF
TRBV5-6,TRBJ2-3,ASSPGLAGNPSTDTQY
TRBV28,TRBJ1-1,ASTPGRTTEAF
TRBV7-9,TRBJ2-7,ASSLDRGFYEQY
TRBV11-2,TRBJ2-7,ASSLDQLAGADEQY
TRBV18,TRBJ2-7,ASSPPSSYEQY
TRBV19,TRBJ2-7,ASSIDGTGVGEQY
TRBV19,TRBJ1-5,ASSIGEGQPQH
TRBV12-3/TRBV12-4,TRBJ2-1,ASGGAYNEQF
TRBV7-7,TRBJ2-1,ASSTGFASYNEQF
TRBV9,TRBJ2-1,ASSVAPVETGGHEQF
TRBV5-1,TRBJ2-2,ASSHPLAGGIYTGELF
TRBV7-6,TRBJ2-6,ASSLGARASGANVLT
TRBV2,TRBJ1-1,ASSENRHGVGAEAF
TRBV29-1,TRBJ1-4,SVTGQTNEKLF
TRBV7-7,TRBJ2-3,ASSLASITDTQY
TRBV30,TRBJ2-7,AWSGTSGLKEQY
TRBV7-8,TRBJ2-7,ASSLGLGGGGFHSYEQY
TRBV3-1/TRBV3-2,TRBJ2-3,ASSRVAGGLSDTQY
TRBV6-1,TRBJ1-2,ASSETDGDYGYT
TRBV30,TRBJ2-1,AWRHGGDEQF
TRBV6-5,TRBJ2-3,ASSSGGRDTQY
TRBV18,TRBJ1-2,ASSPNRDTRNGYT
TRBV5-6,TRBJ1-1,ASSPGTGMNTEAF
TRBV27,TRBJ1-5,ASRRQGNQPQH
TRBV28,TRBJ1-2,ASSLGWEANYGYT
TRBV5-1,TRBJ1-3,ASSYGQSGNTIY
TRBV19,TRBJ1-1,ASSPQVNTEAF
TRBV3-1/TRBV3-2,TRBJ2-2,ASSPTDRDGELF
TRBV5-4,TRBJ1-6,ASSGGQGSDNSPLH
TRBV18,TRBJ2-2,ASSPNRPGAGELF
TRBV7-2,TRBJ1-1,ASSTDTNTEAF
TRBV9,TRBJ2-1,ASSVGLVGQGYNEQF
TRBV7-3,TRBJ2-3,ASSSGLAGLDTQY
TRBV6-5,TRBJ1-6,ASSERYNSPLH
TRBV2,TRBJ1-3,ASSEGVSGNTIY
TRBV5-5,TRBJ1-2,ASSFTVDRDYGYT
TRBV5-1,TRBJ1-5,ASSFTGGNQPQH
TRBV2,TRBJ2-5,ASKLAGGGETQY
TRBV7-6,TRBJ2-5,ASSAGTGGGETQY